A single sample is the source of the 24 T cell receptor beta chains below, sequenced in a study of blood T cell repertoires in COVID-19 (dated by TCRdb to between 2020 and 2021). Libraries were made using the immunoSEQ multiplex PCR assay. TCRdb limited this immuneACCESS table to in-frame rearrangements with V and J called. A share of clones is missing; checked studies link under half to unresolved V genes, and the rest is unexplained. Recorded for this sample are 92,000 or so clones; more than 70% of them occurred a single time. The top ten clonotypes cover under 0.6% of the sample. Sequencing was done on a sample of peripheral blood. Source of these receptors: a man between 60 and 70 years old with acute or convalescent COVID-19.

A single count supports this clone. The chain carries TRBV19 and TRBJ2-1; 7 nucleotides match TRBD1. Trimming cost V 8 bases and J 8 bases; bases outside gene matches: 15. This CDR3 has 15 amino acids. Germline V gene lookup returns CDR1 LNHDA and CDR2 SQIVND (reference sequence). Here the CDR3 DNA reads TGTGCCAGTGGGCCTTTTATAGGGGGCATGGATGAGCAGTTCTTC. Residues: CASGPFIGGMDEQFF. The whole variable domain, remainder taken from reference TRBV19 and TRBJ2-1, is DGGITQSPKYLFRKEGQNVTLSCEQNLNHDAMYWYRQDPGQGLRLIYYSQIVNDFQKGDIAEGYSVSREKKESFPLTVTSAQKNPTAFYLCASGPFIGGMDEQFFGPGTRLTVL.

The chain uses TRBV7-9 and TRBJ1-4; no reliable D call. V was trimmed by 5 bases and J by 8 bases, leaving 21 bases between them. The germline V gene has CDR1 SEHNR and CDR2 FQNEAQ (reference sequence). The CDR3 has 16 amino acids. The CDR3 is CASSPTGGYISEKLFF. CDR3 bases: TGTGCCAGCAGCCCTACGGGAGGCTATATCTCCGAAAAACTGTTTTTT.

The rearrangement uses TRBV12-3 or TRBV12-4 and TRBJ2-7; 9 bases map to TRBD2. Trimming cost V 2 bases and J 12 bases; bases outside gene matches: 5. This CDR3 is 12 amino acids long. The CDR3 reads CASSLRLAGRYF. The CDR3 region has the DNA TGTGCCAGCAGTTTAAGGCTAGCGGGGCGGTACTTC.

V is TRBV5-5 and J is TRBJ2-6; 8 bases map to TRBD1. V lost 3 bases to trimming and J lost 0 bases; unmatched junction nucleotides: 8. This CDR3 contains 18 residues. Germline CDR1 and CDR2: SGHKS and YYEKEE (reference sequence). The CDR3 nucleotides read TGTGCCAGCAGCTATACCGGGACAGGTGCCTCTGGGGCCAACGTCCTGACTTTC. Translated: CASSYTGTGASGANVLTF.

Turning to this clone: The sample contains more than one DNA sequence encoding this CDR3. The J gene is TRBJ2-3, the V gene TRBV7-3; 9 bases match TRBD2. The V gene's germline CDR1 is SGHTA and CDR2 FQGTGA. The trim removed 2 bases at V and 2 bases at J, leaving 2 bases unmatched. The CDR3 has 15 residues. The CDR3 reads CASSLAGGSTDTQYF. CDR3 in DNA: TGTGCCAGCAGCTTAGCGGGGGGGTCCACAGATACGCAGTATTTT. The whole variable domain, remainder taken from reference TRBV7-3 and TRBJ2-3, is GAGVSQTPSNKVTEKGKYVELRCDPISGHTALYWYRQSLGQGPEFLIYFQGTGAADDSGLPNDRFFAVRPEGSVSTLKIQRTERGDSAVYLCASSLAGGSTDTQYFGPGTRLTVL.

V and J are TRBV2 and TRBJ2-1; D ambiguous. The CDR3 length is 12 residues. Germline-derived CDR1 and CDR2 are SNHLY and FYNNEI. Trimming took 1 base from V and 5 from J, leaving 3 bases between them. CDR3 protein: CASSEVDNEQFF. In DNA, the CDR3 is TGTGCCAGCAGTGAAGTCGACAATGAGCAGTTCTTC.

CDR3 bases: TGTGCCACCCGTCCCGGGACACCGTCGAACACCGGGGAGCTGTTTTTT. Protein product: CATRPGTPSNTGELFF. The J gene is TRBJ2-2, the V gene TRBV24-1, with a weak D call TRBD1 (6 bases). The germline V gene encodes CDR1 KGHDR and CDR2 SFDVKD. Between the trimmed V and J ends, which lost 9 bases and 0 bases, there was a span of 16 bases. This CDR3 has 16 amino acids.

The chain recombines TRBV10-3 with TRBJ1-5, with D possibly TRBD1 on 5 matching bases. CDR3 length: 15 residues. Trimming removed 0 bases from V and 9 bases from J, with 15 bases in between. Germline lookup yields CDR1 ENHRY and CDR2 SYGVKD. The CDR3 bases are TGTGCCATCAGTGAGTCTCGGACAAACTATCCGCCCCAGCATTTT. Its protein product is CAISESRTNYPPQHF.

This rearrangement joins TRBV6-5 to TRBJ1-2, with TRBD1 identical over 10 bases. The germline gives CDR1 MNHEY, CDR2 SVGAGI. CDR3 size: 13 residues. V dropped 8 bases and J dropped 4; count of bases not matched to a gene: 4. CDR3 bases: TGTGCCAGCGGACAGGGGGACTCCTATGGCTACACCTTC. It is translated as CASGQGDSYGYTF.

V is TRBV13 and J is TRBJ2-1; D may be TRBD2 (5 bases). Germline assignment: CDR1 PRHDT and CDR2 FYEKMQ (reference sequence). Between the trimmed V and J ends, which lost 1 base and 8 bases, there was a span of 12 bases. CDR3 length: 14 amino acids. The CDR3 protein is CASSLDHTRDEQFF. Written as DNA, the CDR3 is TGTGCCAGCAGCTTAGACCACACTAGGGATGAGCAGTTCTTC.

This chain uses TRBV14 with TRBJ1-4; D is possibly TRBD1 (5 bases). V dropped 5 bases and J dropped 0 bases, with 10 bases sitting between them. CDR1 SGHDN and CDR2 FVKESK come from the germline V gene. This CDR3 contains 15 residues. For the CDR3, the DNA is TGTGCCAGCAGCTTTAGCAGGGCAACTAATGAAAAACTGTTTTTT. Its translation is CASSFSRATNEKLFF.

The DNA for the CDR3 is TGCAGTGCTAGTGGCAGGGGTAACTATGGCTACACCTTC. Residues: CSASGRGNYGYTF. The chain recombines TRBV20-1 with TRBJ1-2, with D maybe TRBD1 (6 bases). The CDR3 has 13 residues. The germline V gene encodes CDR1 DFQATT and CDR2 SNEGSKA (reference sequence). The V end was cut by 3 bases, the J end by 1 base, with 9 bases between.

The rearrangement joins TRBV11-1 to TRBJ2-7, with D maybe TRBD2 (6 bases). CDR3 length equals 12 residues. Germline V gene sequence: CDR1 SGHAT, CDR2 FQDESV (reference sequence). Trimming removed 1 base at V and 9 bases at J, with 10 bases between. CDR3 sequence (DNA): TGTGCCAGCAGCTTAGGGAACGGGAGGCAGTACTTC. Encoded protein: CASSLGNGRQYF.

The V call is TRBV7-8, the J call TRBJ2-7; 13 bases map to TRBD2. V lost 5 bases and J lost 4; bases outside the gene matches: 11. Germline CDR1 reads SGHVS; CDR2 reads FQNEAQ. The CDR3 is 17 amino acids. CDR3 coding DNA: TGTGCCAGCAGCGGCCAAATTCAGACTAGCGGGGGGTACGAGCAGTACTTC. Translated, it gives CASSGQIQTSGGYEQYF.

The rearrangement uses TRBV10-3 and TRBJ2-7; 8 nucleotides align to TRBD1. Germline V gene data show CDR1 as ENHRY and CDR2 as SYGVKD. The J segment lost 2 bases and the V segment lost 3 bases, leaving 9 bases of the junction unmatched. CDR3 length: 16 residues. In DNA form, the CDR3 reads TGTGCCATCAGTGAACTCGCCGGGACAGGCCCCTACGAGCAGTACTTC. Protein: CAISELAGTGPYEQYF.

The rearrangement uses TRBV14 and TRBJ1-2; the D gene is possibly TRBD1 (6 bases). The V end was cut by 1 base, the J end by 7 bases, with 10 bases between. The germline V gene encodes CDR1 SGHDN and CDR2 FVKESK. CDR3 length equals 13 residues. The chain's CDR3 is CASSQGGGLGYTF. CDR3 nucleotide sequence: TGTGCCAGCAGCCAAGGGGGGGGGCTTGGCTACACCTTC.

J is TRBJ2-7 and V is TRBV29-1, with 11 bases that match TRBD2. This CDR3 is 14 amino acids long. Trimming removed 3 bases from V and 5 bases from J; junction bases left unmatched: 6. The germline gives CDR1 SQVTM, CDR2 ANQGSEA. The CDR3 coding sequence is TGCAGCGTTGATCCTTCGACTAGCGGGAACGAGCAGTACTTC. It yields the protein CSVDPSTSGNEQYF.

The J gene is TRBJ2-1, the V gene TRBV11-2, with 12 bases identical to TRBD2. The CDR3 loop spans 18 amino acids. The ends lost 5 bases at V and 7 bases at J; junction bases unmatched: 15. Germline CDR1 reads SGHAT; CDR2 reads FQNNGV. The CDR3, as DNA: TGTGCCAGCAGCCCGAAACAAAAGACTAGCGGGAGAGGAAATGAGCAGTTCTTC. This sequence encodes CASSPKQKTSGRGNEQFF.

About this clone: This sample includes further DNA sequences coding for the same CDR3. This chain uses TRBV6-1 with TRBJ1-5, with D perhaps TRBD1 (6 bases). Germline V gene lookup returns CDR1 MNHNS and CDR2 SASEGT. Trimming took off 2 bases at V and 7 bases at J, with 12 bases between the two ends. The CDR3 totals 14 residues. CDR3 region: CASSETGGGQPQHF. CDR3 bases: TGTGCCAGCAGTGAAACGGGGGGCGGGCAGCCCCAGCATTTT.

In DNA form, the CDR3 reads TGTGCCAGCAGGGACAGAAGGAGCAATCAGCCCCAGCATTTT. Amino acid sequence: CASRDRRSNQPQHF. The chain carries TRBV2 and TRBJ1-5, with D maybe TRBD1 (6 bases). From germline, CDR1 is SNHLY and CDR2 FYNNEI. Between the trimmed V and J ends, which lost 6 bases and 1 base, there was a span of 10 bases. The CDR3 extends over 14 amino acids.

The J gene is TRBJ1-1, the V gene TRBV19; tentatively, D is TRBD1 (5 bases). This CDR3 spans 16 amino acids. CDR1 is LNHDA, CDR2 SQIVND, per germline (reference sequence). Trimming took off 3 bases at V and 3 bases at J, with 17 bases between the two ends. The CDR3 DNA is TGTGCCAGTAGTATCGTTGTTGGCAGGGTCCACACTGAAGCTTTCTTT. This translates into CASSIVVGRVHTEAFF.

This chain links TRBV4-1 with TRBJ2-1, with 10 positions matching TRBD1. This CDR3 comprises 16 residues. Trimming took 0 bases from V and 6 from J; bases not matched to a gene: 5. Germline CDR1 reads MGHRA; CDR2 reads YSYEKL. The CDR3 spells CASSQESGTGANEQFF. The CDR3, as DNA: TGCGCCAGCAGCCAAGAGTCCGGGACAGGGGCCAATGAGCAGTTCTTC.

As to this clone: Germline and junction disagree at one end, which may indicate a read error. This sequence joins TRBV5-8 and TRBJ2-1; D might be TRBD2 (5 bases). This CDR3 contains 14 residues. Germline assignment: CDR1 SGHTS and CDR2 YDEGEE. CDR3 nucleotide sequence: TGTGCCCCCCCAGCCAGCAGCTTGTTGGGAGCACGGATCTTC. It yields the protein CAPPASSLLGARIF.

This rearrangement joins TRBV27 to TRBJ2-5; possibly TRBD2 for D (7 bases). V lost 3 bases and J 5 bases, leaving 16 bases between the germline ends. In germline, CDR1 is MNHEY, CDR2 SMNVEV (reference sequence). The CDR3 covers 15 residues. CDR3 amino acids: CASSFARGAWETQYF. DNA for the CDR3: TGTGCCAGCAGTTTCGCCCGGGGGGCGTGGGAGACCCAGTACTTC.